The T cell receptor (beta chain) described here comes from a study of PD-L1 blockade in urothelial cancer. Study-wide points: Blood TCR clonality below the median before treatment was a predictor of better survival.

Here immunoSEQ multiplex PCR was the method, and the copy in TCRdb shows in-frame clones only, minus some. The sample lists roughly 48,000 clones; about 80% were seen once. CDR3 length: 16 residues. The V gene's germline CDR1 is LGHNA and CDR2 YNFKEQ. Trimming removed 1 base from V and 3 bases from J; junction bases left unmatched: 9. Concerning this clone: Antigen: not known.

This TCR was sampled from a middle-aged man with urothelial cancer. The chain uses TRBV4-2 and TRBJ2-7, with 7 bases that match TRBD1. The sequencing here drew on PBMCs, taken around atezolizumab (anti-PD-L1) treatment. CDR3: CASSQATGQVLYEQYF. In DNA, the CDR3 is TGTGCCAGCAGCCAAGCTACTGGACAGGTCCTCTACGAGCAGTACTTC.